This T cell receptor (beta chain) appears in the sequencing data of a study of blood T cell repertoires in COVID-19. Across the whole study: Spain, Italy and the United States supplied samples that represented acute and convalescent COVID-19. Nucleic acid was either cDNA or gDNA, and it came from T cells, B-cell-depleted T cells, or PBMCs.

Trimming pared 4 bases from V and 1 base from J, leaving 5 bases between. The CDR3 loop spans 14 amino acids. Germline V lookup: CDR1 MNHEY, CDR2 SVGAGI. Assay used: immunoSEQ multiplex PCR; TCRdb lists only in-frame clones, some missing. This sample has approximately 160,000 clones, with approximately 87% found just once. V usage is TRBV6-5 and J usage is TRBJ2-6; D call uncertain. Input material: peripheral blood. This TCR derives from a woman in her seventies with acute or convalescent COVID-19. In DNA, the CDR3 is TGTGCCAGCAGTTTTTCATCTGGGGCCAACGTCCTGACTTTC. Translated, it gives CASSFSSGANVLTF.